These T cell receptor beta chains were read from a single sample in a study of blood T cell repertoires in COVID-19. Generated by immunoSEQ multiplex PCR, the TCRdb table keeps only in-frame clones and is missing some. The sample records 250,000 or so clones, roughly 86% being singletons. Specimen: peripheral blood. The receptor source for this set is a man in his forties with active or convalescent COVID-19. The CDR3 runs from the conserved cysteine through the conserved F or W. A D gene is named only where the DNA matches it firmly. Size is stated for part of the rows, as once, few or many counts, or as a class when the clone is expanded.

>TRBD1|TRBJ2-7|once|TRBV23-1
TGCGCCAGCAGCCCGGGACAGTACTACGAGCAGTACTTC
CASSPGQYYEQYF
>TRBD1|TRBJ1-2|-|TRBV28
TGTGCCATTGCGACAGGGAGAGGTGGCTACACCTTC
CAIATGRGGYTF
>-|TRBJ1-6|-|TRBV7-3
TGTGCCAGCAGCTTATATGCAGGGAGGGGTGATTCACCCCTCCACTTT
CASSLYAGRGDSPLHF
>-|TRBJ1-1|-|TRBV28
TGTGCCAGCAGTTTGCGCACAGGGAACACTGAAGCTTTCTTT
CASSLRTGNTEAFF
>TRBD1|TRBJ1-3|-|TRBV3-1/TRBV3-2
TGTGCCAGCAGCCAAGGGGTGACAGGGGTCCAACACACCATATATTTT
CASSQGVTGVQHTIYF
>-|TRBJ2-1|once|TRBV6-5
TGTGCCAGCCATGGTATTTCCTTTCGGAATGAGCAGTTCTTC
CASHGISFRNEQFF
>TRBD2|TRBJ2-1|-|TRBV5-1
TGCGCCAGCAGCTTGGCCATTGGCGGGAGTACCTACAATGAGCAGTTCTTC
CASSLAIGGSTYNEQFF
>-|TRBJ2-1|once|TRBV7-3
TGTGCCAGCAGTCCCCAAGGGGGAACCAATGAGCAGTTCTTC
CASSPQGGTNEQFF
>-|TRBJ2-1|-|TRBV5-6
TGTGCCAGCAGCTTCACACAGCCGCACAATGAGCAGTTCTTC
CASSFTQPHNEQFF
>-|TRBJ2-2|-|TRBV5-6
TGTGCCAGCAGCCCGGCGAACACCGGGGAGCTGTTTTTT
CASSPANTGELFF
>TRBD1|TRBJ1-2|-|TRBV19
TGTGCCAGTAGTATAGAGGAGACAGGGGGATATGGCTACACCTTC
CASSIEETGGYGYTF
>TRBD2|TRBJ2-7|-|TRBV28
TGTGCCAGCAGCTCCCCGGGAGGCTCCTACGAGCAGTACTTC
CASSSPGGSYEQYF
>TRBD2|TRBJ2-3|-|TRBV3-1/TRBV3-2
TGTGCCAGCAGCCTCAATAGCGGGAGGCGAGATACGCAGTATTTT
CASSLNSGRRDTQYF
>TRBD1|TRBJ2-3|-|TRBV24-1
TGTGCCACCAGTGATTTGGCGGGACAGGGGGCAGAAGATACGCAGTATTTT
CATSDLAGQGAEDTQYF
>TRBD2|TRBJ2-7|-|TRBV9
TGTGCCAGCAGCGTAGGAGCGGGGGACTCCTACGAGCAGTACTTC
CASSVGAGDSYEQYF
>-|TRBJ2-3|-|TRBV23-1
TGCGCCAGCAGTCCGTTCAAGGTGTGGCAGACAAATCGCACAGATACGCAGTATTTT
CASSPFKVWQTNRTDTQYF
>TRBD1|TRBJ1-3|-|TRBV11-3
TGTGCCAGCAGCCTTCGGACAGGGGAGGAGGGCACCATATATTTT
CASSLRTGEEGTIYF
>TRBD1|TRBJ2-1|few|TRBV3-1/TRBV3-2
TGTGCCAGCAGCCAAGATCGACAGGGGAATCGGGGTGAGCAGTTCTTC
CASSQDRQGNRGEQFF
>TRBD2|TRBJ2-7|-|TRBV15
TGTGCCACCAGCAGAGACGGGGGGGCCTACGAGCAGTACTTC
CATSRDGGAYEQYF
>TRBD1|TRBJ1-4|-|TRBV3-1/TRBV3-2
TGTGCCAGCAGTCCCTATCCGGGACAGGGAAGTGAAAAACTGTTTTTT
CASSPYPGQGSEKLFF
>TRBD2|TRBJ2-1|-|TRBV20-1
TGCAGTGCTAGTGCGGGAGGGCCGTGGAATGAGCAGTTCTTC
CSASAGGPWNEQFF
>TRBD1|TRBJ2-1|-|TRBV7-9
TGTGCCAGCAGCTTAATGTCGGGCCAGGGGGCGTCCAATGAGCAGTTCTTC
CASSLMSGQGASNEQFF
>TRBD1|TRBJ1-5|-|TRBV7-6
TGTGCCAGCAGCCCCGGACAGGGGGGGCCCCAGCATTTT
CASSPGQGGPQHF
>TRBD1|TRBJ1-4|-|TRBV28
TGTGCCAGCAGACCCCGGGACAGGGGCGTTAATGAAAAACTGTTTTTT
CASRPRDRGVNEKLFF